The clone carrying this TCR beta chain was seen a single time. The antigen remains unidentified. This specimen belongs to a study of T cell responses to AZD1222 COVID-19 vaccine. Germline CDR1 reads SGHDT; CDR2 reads YYEEEE. The CDR3 extends over 14 amino acids. Losses at the gene ends were 4 bases for V and 6 bases for J; bases not matched to a gene: 7. Repertoires were generated with immunoSEQ multiplex PCR, while TCRdb's copy carries only in-frame clones and drops some. This table has around 92,000 clones, under 95% appearing once. General study points: Vaccine-associated CD4 TCRs spanned spike, dominant at 160-218 and 743-854. A mostly white British donor set with more females was recruited, and clonal diversity was possibly underestimated.

The sequencing here drew on peripheral blood, taken on day 0 of AZD1222 vaccination. The chain links TRBV5-6 to TRBJ2-7; 10 bases align to TRBD2. The TCR sequence derives from an adult in good health. The DNA of the CDR3 is TGTGCCAGCAGCAAAAGCGGGGGGGCCATCGAGCAGTACTTC. Translated, it gives CASSKSGGAIEQYF.